The clone carrying this T cell receptor (beta chain) was counted a few times. CDR3 length equals 15 residues. V trimming: 1 base; J trimming: 3 bases; junction bases outside the gene matches: 3. The germline V gene has CDR1 SGHKS and CDR2 YYEKEE (reference sequence). The data were obtained in a study of identical twins. TCRdb re-derived calls from the 5' RACE reads in MiXCR, one entry per CDR3 protein. The table has 430,000 or so distinct CDR3 sequences, about 24% seen once. These data were also filed under a second study, of T cells expressing NK-cell markers. That work states: The eight sequenced donors comprised seven who were HCMV-seropositive and one who was seronegative. What restricted sorting to alpha-beta TCR T cells in several experiments was an anti-gamma-delta TCR antibody.

This clonotype originated in a woman between 18 and 29 years old in good health. Sequenced material: CD4+ T cells sorted from blood. The rearrangement uses TRBV5-5 and TRBJ1-4; 7 bases are a match to TRBD1. The DNA for the CDR3 is TGTGCCAGCAGCTTGCGCAGGGGGTCTAATGAAAAACTGTTTTTT. It codes for CASSLRRGSNEKLFF.